This TCR beta chain was sequenced for a study of OX40 agonist ivuxolimab in advanced cancers. Overall study context: A mean age of around 60 years, range about 20 to 85, was recorded, and roughly 80% were male.

The V and J ends lost 4 bases and 4 bases, in that order; junction bases with no gene match: 7. The CDR3 extends over 15 amino acids. CDR1 SNHLY and CDR2 FYNNEI come from the germline V gene. The data were produced by immunoSEQ multiplex PCR, yet TCRdb's version contains in-frame clones alone and is incomplete. The sample comprises just over 50,000 clones, roughly 80% of which are singletons, and around 2.9% rests with the top ten. V gene TRBV2 combines with J gene TRBJ2-3, with 8 bases identical to TRBD1. The sequencing here drew on CD4+ or CD8+ T cells sorted from blood, taken in a trial of the OX40 agonist ivuxolimab. The TCR was taken from an adult with an advanced solid tumor such as melanoma, head and neck, liver or kidney cancer. In DNA, the CDR3 is TGTGCCAGCAGTGTCAGACAGGGGCCGGCAGATACGCAGTATTTT. As protein: CASSVRQGPADTQYF.